These 21 T cell receptor beta chains were sequenced from one sample in a study of T cell repertoires in aging, cancer and after chemotherapy. TCR beta rearrangements were amplified from peripheral blood genomic DNA. Multiplex touch-down PCR with TRB-A/B primers amplified rearranged V-D-J TRB sequences. TCRdb re-analysed the multiplex PCR reads in MiXCR, keeping a single row per CDR3 protein. The sample holds about 12,000 distinct CDR3 sequences, approximately 21% seen once. The sample consisted of blood. The source is a human donor in good health.

By its share, this clonotype is medium-sized. This chain connects TRBV6-5 to TRBJ2-1; the match to TRBD2 covers 13 bases. V was clipped by 5 bases and J by 8 bases; unmatched bases: 6. Per germline, CDR1 MNHEY and CDR2 SVGAGI. There are 15 residues in the CDR3. The CDR3 region is CASSQGLAGVDEQFF. In DNA form, the CDR3 reads TGTGCCAGCAGTCAAGGACTAGCGGGGGTCGATGAGCAGTTCTTC.

This clonotype was counted a few times. V gene TRBV7-2 combines with J gene TRBJ1-1; 7 bases map to TRBD1. The CDR3 has 14 residues. CDR1 and CDR2 (germline): SGHTA, FQGNSA. V lost 5 bases, J lost 3 bases, and 6 bases stayed unmatched. The CDR3 loop reads CASSIDRVYTEAFF. CDR3 coding DNA: TGTGCCAGCAGCATTGACAGGGTCTACACTGAAGCTTTCTTT.

This clonotype was counted ten times or more. The chain joins TRBV20-1 to TRBJ2-7, with 10 bases identical to TRBD2. Germline lookup yields CDR1 DFQATT and CDR2 SNEGSKA (reference sequence). Trimming cost V 4 bases and J 10 bases; bases outside gene matches: 16. This CDR3 comprises 15 residues. Here the CDR3 DNA reads TGCAGTGCTACGGCTAGCGGGGGCCCTGCGCCGGACCAGTACTTC. This codes for CSATASGGPAPDQYF.

This clonotype was counted ten times or more. This chain connects TRBV15 to TRBJ1-5; D gene unclear. This CDR3 has 15 residues. V was clipped by 7 bases and J by 1 base, with 14 bases between them. Germline V gene sequence: CDR1 LNHNV, CDR2 YYDKDF (reference sequence). CDR3 sequence: CATTRGVMSNQPQHF. For the CDR3, the DNA is TGTGCCACCACCCGAGGAGTTATGAGCAATCAGCCCCAGCATTTT.

The chain has TRBV10-1 and TRBJ1-1; D gene uncertain. Trimming took 3 bases from V and 7 from J, leaving 15 bases between them. The CDR3 totals 14 residues. In germline, CDR1 is WNHNN, CDR2 SYGVQD (reference sequence). This chain's CDR3 is CASSEVLPGGEAFF. The CDR3 nucleotides are TGCGCCAGCAGTGAAGTACTGCCCGGCGGTGAAGCTTTCTTT.

This clonotype was counted at least ten times. This chain connects TRBV12-3 or TRBV12-4 to TRBJ1-2; TRBD1 matches at 7 bases. The CDR3 contains 13 residues. V shed 6 bases, J shed 3 bases, and the junction held 4 bases outside the gene matches. The CDR3 here is CASSEDRDYGYTF. CDR3 coding DNA: TGTGCCAGCAGCGAAGACAGGGACTATGGCTACACCTTC.

This clonotype qualifies as medium-sized. The chain joins TRBV6-1 to TRBJ1-2, with D hard to call. V gave up 2 bases and J gave up 7 bases, with 5 bases separating them. Germline values: CDR1 MNHNS, CDR2 SASEGT. This CDR3 has 11 amino acids. Here the CDR3 reads CASSELGGYTF. In DNA, the CDR3 is TGTGCCAGCAGTGAATTGGGTGGCTACACCTTC.

This clonotype is termed medium-sized. The V and J genes are TRBV5-4 and TRBJ1-4, with D hard to call. Trimming shortened V by 0 bases and J by 6 bases, and 9 bases separated the two germline ends. This CDR3 spans 14 amino acids. Germline CDR1 and CDR2: SGHNT and YYREEE (reference sequence). The CDR3 nucleotides read TGTGCCAGCAGCTTGGCGGCCCGTGATGAAAAACTGTTTTTT. Protein sequence: CASSLAARDEKLFF.

This clonotype was counted only a few times. The gene calls are TRBV12-3 or TRBV12-4 and TRBJ2-5; 9 bases align to TRBD1. Trimming at V came to 1 base and at J to 5 bases, leaving 5 bases not matched to a gene. The CDR3 spans 15 residues. Written as DNA, the CDR3 is TGTGCCAGCAGTTTAGAATGGGACAGGGTTGAGACCCAGTACTTC. Its protein is CASSLEWDRVETQYF.

V usage is TRBV5-1 and J usage is TRBJ2-2; D uncertain. V was cut by 4 bases and J by 7 bases, with 11 bases left in between. Germline V gene lookup returns CDR1 SGHRS and CDR2 YFSETQ. CDR3 length equals 13 residues. CDR3 DNA sequence: TGCGCCAGCAGCCAGACCATAGGCGGGGAGCTGTTTTTT. This translates into CASSQTIGGELFF.

This clonotype showed up many times. This rearrangement joins TRBV30 to TRBJ2-2, with D uncertain. Germline loops: CDR1 GTSNPN, CDR2 SVGIG (reference sequence). The CDR3 is 13 residues long. V dropped 1 base and J dropped 3 bases, with 6 bases sitting between them. The CDR3 loop reads CAWSASYTGELFF. DNA of the CDR3: TGTGCCTGGAGTGCCAGCTACACCGGGGAGCTGTTTTTT.

The rearrangement uses TRBV20-1 and TRBJ2-2; TRBD1 agrees at 9 bases. J was trimmed by 5 bases and V by 6 bases; bases with no gene match: 4. This CDR3 spans 13 amino acids. Germline V gene sequence: CDR1 DFQATT, CDR2 SNEGSKA (reference sequence). CDR3 in amino acids: CSAIGQGTGELFF. CDR3 nucleotide sequence: TGCAGTGCCATCGGACAGGGGACCGGGGAGCTGTTTTTT.

In its sample, this clonotype was seen many times. The genes are TRBV6-5 and TRBJ1-4; no definite D call. V lost 2 bases to trimming and J lost 5 bases, with 12 bases between them. Germline V gene data show CDR1 as MNHEY and CDR2 as SVGAGI. The length of the CDR3 is 15 residues. The CDR3 DNA follows: TGTGCCAGCAGTTACCGCGGCAGAGGGAATGAAAAACTGTTTTTT. This gives the protein CASSYRGRGNEKLFF.

By sample share, this clonotype is medium-sized. CDR3 loop: CASSYAWDREKLFF. The CDR3 region has the DNA TGTGCCAGCAGTTACGCCTGGGACAGGGAAAAACTGTTTTTT. The genes are TRBV6-5 and TRBJ1-4, with TRBD1 matching 8 bases. This CDR3 is built from 14 residues. CDR1 MNHEY and CDR2 SVGAGI come from the germline V gene. Trimming removed 2 bases from V and 8 bases from J; junction bases left unmatched: 4.

The CDR3 DNA is TGTGCCAGCAGGGTGGGGGATGGGCAGAACACTGAAGCTTTCTTT. It codes for CASRVGDGQNTEAFF. J is TRBJ1-1 and V is TRBV6-1; D may be TRBD1 (5 bases). Germline values: CDR1 MNHNS, CDR2 SASEGT. The V end was cut by 6 bases, the J end by 1 base, with 15 bases between. This CDR3 contains 15 residues.

This clonotype was counted a few times. The chain uses TRBV6-6 and TRBJ1-1; perhaps TRBD1 as D (6 bases). CDR1 and CDR2 from the germline V gene are MNHNY and SVGAGI (reference sequence). This CDR3 has 16 residues. V was clipped by 0 bases and J by 3 bases, with 14 bases between them. CDR3 nucleotides: TGTGCCAGCAGTTACTCCTCGGGGGCGGGGTACACTGAAGCTTTCTTT. Its translation is CASSYSSGAGYTEAFF.

There are many counts of this clonotype. V and J are TRBV11-2 and TRBJ2-7; D assignment may be TRBD1 or TRBD2 (5 bases each). The CDR3 sequence is 14 residues long. The germline CDR1 and CDR2 sequences are SGHAT and FQNNGV. The ends were cut back, 0 bases at V and 6 bases at J, with 12 bases in the middle. CDR3 DNA: TGTGCCAGCAGCTTAGATCAGTGGGGGACCGAGCAGTACTTC. Residues: CASSLDQWGTEQYF.

By its share, this clonotype is medium-sized (0.01 to 0.1%). This chain uses TRBV6-1 with TRBJ1-2; TRBD1 matches 9 bases. CDR1 MNHNS and CDR2 SASEGT come from the germline V gene. This CDR3 is 16 amino acids long. V lost 1 base and J lost 5; bases outside the gene matches: 8. In DNA form, the CDR3 reads TGTGCCAGCAGTGAAGACGGCGACAGGGGGAGGTATGGCTACACCTTC. This gives the protein CASSEDGDRGRYGYTF.

In this sample, this clonotype turned up a few times. The chain links TRBV6-5 to TRBJ2-1, with D perhaps TRBD2 (5 bases). The CDR3 covers 15 residues. V lost 8 bases and J 1 base, leaving 15 bases between the germline ends. Per germline, CDR1 MNHEY and CDR2 SVGAGI. The CDR3 DNA sequence: TGTGCCAGCCAGAGAGAGGGTTCGTCCTACAATGAGCAGTTCTTC. Translating gives CASQREGSSYNEQFF.

This clonotype is labeled medium-sized. This chain links TRBV7-2 with TRBJ1-1; D gene uncertain. The V gene's germline CDR1 is SGHTA and CDR2 FQGNSA. The V end was cut by 1 base, the J end by 7 bases, with 10 bases between. This CDR3 comprises 13 residues. The CDR3 nucleotides are TGTGCCAGCAGCTTAGTGCCCGGTCTTGAAGCTTTCTTT. Encoded protein: CASSLVPGLEAFF.

With respect to this clonotype: A much larger clonotype is one base distant, so this may be a read error. The rearrangement links TRBV19 to TRBJ1-4; D is unclear. Trimming shortened V by 3 bases and J by 3 bases, and 5 bases separated the two germline ends. Germline CDR1 LNHDA, CDR2 SQIVND (reference sequence). The CDR3 is 13 amino acids. The CDR3: CASSITSNEKLFF. The DNA of the CDR3 is TGTGCCAGTAGTATCACATCTAATGAAAAACTGTTTTTT.